Below, 21 T cell receptor beta chains from the same sample are listed, as sequenced in a study of T-cell memory formation after mild COVID-19. In TCRdb, the 5' RACE reads were re-called with MiXCR into one record per CDR3 protein. The sample gives about 160,000 distinct CDR3 sequences, around a third of which show up once; about 11% is in the top ten. Sequencing was performed on PBMCs or a T cell subset sorted from them (not recorded which). The receptors derive from an adult woman who had mild COVID-19 (a few samples of this study predate the infection). Cell type and time point are not known.

This chain joins TRBV19 and TRBJ2-7, with TRBD1 identical over 9 bases. Germline V lookup: CDR1 LNHDA, CDR2 SQIVND (reference sequence). The CDR3 sequence is 13 residues long. V was clipped by 5 bases and J by 2 bases; unmatched bases: 1. The CDR3 DNA sequence: TGTGCCAGTAGTCGACAGGGGGCCTACGAGCAGTACTTC. As protein: CASSRQGAYEQYF.

This rearrangement joins TRBV12-3 or TRBV12-4 to TRBJ2-3, with D perhaps TRBD2 (6 bases). V was shortened by 5 bases and J by 0 bases, with 12 bases between the two germline ends. The CDR3 length is 15 residues. The CDR3 here is CASSPGTLSTDTQYF. CDR3 nucleotides: TGTGCCAGCAGTCCGGGGACTCTCAGCACAGATACGCAGTATTTT.

The chain couples TRBV4-3 to TRBJ2-1; 10 nucleotides agree with TRBD2. V lost 1 base and J lost 5; bases outside the gene matches: 11. Germline V gene lookup returns CDR1 LGHNA and CDR2 YSLEER. CDR3 length: 18 residues. CDR3: CASSQVGYGTSADNEQFF. The CDR3 bases are TGCGCCAGCAGCCAAGTTGGGTACGGGACTAGCGCGGACAATGAGCAGTTCTTC.

The CDR3 loop is CASSYRRSAGADTQYF. CDR3 DNA sequence: TGTGCCAGCAGTTACCGTAGGTCGGCCGGGGCAGATACGCAGTATTTT. The chain couples TRBV6-5 to TRBJ2-3; tentatively, D is TRBD2 (5 bases). The CDR3 extends over 16 amino acids. Germline V CDR1 and CDR2: MNHEY, SVGAGI. Trimming stripped 2 bases from V and 4 bases from J, with 16 bases between.

The gene calls are TRBV6-5 and TRBJ2-1; TRBD1 is a possible D gene (6 bases). This CDR3 is built from 16 residues. Germline V gene sequence: CDR1 MNHEY, CDR2 SVGAGI. Trimming took off 2 bases at V and 8 bases at J, with 19 bases between the two ends. The CDR3 DNA is TGTGCCAGCAGTTACGGTAAAACAGGGACGCAGGATGAGCAGTTCTTC. It yields the protein CASSYGKTGTQDEQFF.

This clonotype was picked up one time. The chain joins TRBV14 to TRBJ2-7; possibly TRBD1 or TRBD2 for D (5 bases each). V lost 1 base to trimming and J lost 2 bases, with 9 bases between them. The germline V gene has CDR1 SGHDN and CDR2 FVKESK. The CDR3 contains 14 residues. CDR3 coding DNA: TGTGCCAGCAGCCAAGTCCAGGGACCCTACGAGCAGTACTTC. Amino acid sequence: CASSQVQGPYEQYF.

The chain combines TRBV7-8 with TRBJ2-1; tentatively, D is TRBD1 (6 bases). The germline gives CDR1 SGHVS, CDR2 FQNEAQ. The CDR3 extends over 14 amino acids. The germline V and J ends were trimmed by 7 bases and 2 bases, with 12 bases remaining between them. The CDR3 nucleotides read TGTGCCAGCACCCCCAGGGGCCCCTACAATGAGCAGTTCTTC. Its translation is CASTPRGPYNEQFF. The entire variable domain, with the rest obtained from reference TRBV7-8 and TRBJ2-1, is as follows: GAGVSQSPRYKVAKRGQDVALRCDPISGHVSLFWYQQALGQGPEFLTYFQNEAQLDKSGLPSDRFFAERPEGSVSTLKIQRTQQEDSAVYLCASTPRGPYNEQFFGPGTRLTVL.

This clonotype was recorded a few times. For the CDR3, the DNA is TGTGCCAGCAGCTTAGTCCATGAATCCTACGAGCAGTACTTC. The encoded protein is CASSLVHESYEQYF. The chain uses TRBV7-9 and TRBJ2-7; the D is unclear. The CDR3 is 14 residues long. Per germline, CDR1 SEHNR and CDR2 FQNEAQ (reference sequence). Trimming removed 1 base at V and 1 base at J, with 8 bases between. The full variable domain, completed using reference TRBV7-9 and TRBJ2-7, is DTGVSQNPRHKITKRGQNVTFRCDPISEHNRLYWYRQTLGQGPEFLTYFQNEAQLEKSRLLSDRFSAERPKGSFSTLEIQRTEQGDSAMYLCASSLVHESYEQYFGPGTRLTVT.

The CDR3 bases are TGTGCCAGCAGTAGATCCCCCTCCGGGATCGGAGGCCCCTATAATTCACCCCTCCACTTT. Translated, it gives CASSRSPSGIGGPYNSPLHF. V and J are TRBV28 and TRBJ1-6; D is ambiguous. Germline V gives CDR1 MDHEN, CDR2 SYDVKM. The V and J ends lost 5 bases and 2 bases respectively, with 25 bases between them. The CDR3 loop spans 20 amino acids.

This clonotype turned up a few times. The rearrangement uses TRBV7-9 and TRBJ1-2, with D uncertain. Per the germline V gene, CDR1 is SEHNR and CDR2 is FQNEAQ (reference sequence). There are 13 residues in the CDR3. V was clipped by 8 bases and J by 8 bases, with 18 bases between them. The CDR3 reads CASASVRVGGYTF. The DNA of the CDR3 is TGTGCCAGCGCCTCAGTGAGGGTCGGCGGCTACACCTTC.

This clonotype was detected a few times. This sequence joins TRBV4-1 and TRBJ1-5, with 7 bases that match TRBD1. Trimming cost V 4 bases and J 6 bases; bases outside gene matches: 9. The CDR3 spans 15 residues. The V gene's germline CDR1 is MGHRA and CDR2 YSYEKL. CDR3 residues: CASSPEGAGFQPQHF. The CDR3 bases are TGCGCCAGCAGCCCCGAGGGGGCAGGGTTTCAGCCCCAGCATTTT.

This clonotype was seen more than once but under ten times. This rearrangement joins TRBV7-8 to TRBJ2-1; D possibly matches TRBD1 or TRBD2 (6 bases each). The V and J ends lost 8 bases and 6 bases respectively, with 14 bases between them. CDR3 size: 13 residues. Germline CDR1 SGHVS, CDR2 FQNEAQ. The CDR3 sequence is CASREGGLNEQFF. CDR3 coding DNA: TGTGCCAGCCGCGAGGGGGGACTCAATGAGCAGTTCTTC.

The genes are TRBV12-5 and TRBJ1-4; TRBD1 matches at 8 bases. Per germline, CDR1 LGHNT and CDR2 FRNRAP. The CDR3 spans 12 residues. The trim removed 2 bases at V and 15 bases at J, leaving 5 bases unmatched. The CDR3 protein is CASGLSPGQVFF. The CDR3 DNA is TGTGCTAGTGGTTTGTCACCGGGACAGGTGTTTTTT. The variable domain in full, with the rest retrieved from reference TRBV12-5 and TRBJ1-4, is DARVTQTPRHKVTEMGQEVTMRCQPILGHNTVFWYRQTMMQGLELLAYFRNRAPLDDSGMPKDRFSAEMPDATLATLKIQPSEPRDSAVYFCASGLSPGQVFFGSGTQLSVL.

This clonotype was detected a few times. The V and J genes are TRBV24-1 and TRBJ2-5, with TRBD1 identical over 7 bases. Germline CDR1 KGHDR, CDR2 SFDVKD. This CDR3 region has 12 residues. V shed 9 bases and J 3 bases; nucleotides not matched to a gene: 3. The CDR3 is CATRDSEETQYF. The CDR3 DNA sequence: TGTGCCACCCGGGACAGTGAAGAGACCCAGTACTTC.

V usage is TRBV12-3 or TRBV12-4 and J usage is TRBJ1-2; D unresolved. The V and J ends lost 1 base and 4 bases respectively, with 13 bases between them. This CDR3 region has 15 residues. The CDR3 reads CASSLGALPGYGYTF. CDR3 DNA: TGTGCCAGCAGTTTAGGGGCCCTACCTGGCTATGGCTACACCTTC.

The CDR3 DNA follows: TGTGCCAGCAGTGAGACTAGCGGGGGGTACGAGCAGTACTTC. This sequence encodes CASSETSGGYEQYF. V and J are TRBV12-3 or TRBV12-4 and TRBJ2-7; TRBD2 aligns across 13 bases. The junction had 2 bases not matched to a gene; V was cut back by 5 bases and J by 4 bases. This CDR3 has 14 residues.

The V and J genes are TRBV6-5 and TRBJ1-1; D is perhaps TRBD1 (6 bases). With 8 bases removed from V and 0 bases from J, the gap between germline ends came to 10 bases. There are 13 residues in the CDR3. Germline CDR1 is MNHEY and CDR2 is SVGAGI. DNA for the CDR3: TGTGCCAGCTGGGACACGATGAACACTGAAGCTTTCTTT. It codes for CASWDTMNTEAFF.

This clonotype was seen only a few times. The CDR3 sequence is CASTQRESWTGELFF. The CDR3 DNA follows: TGTGCCAGCACTCAGCGGGAGAGTTGGACCGGGGAGCTGTTTTTT. The V and J genes are TRBV6-2 or TRBV6-3 and TRBJ2-2, with 8 bases matching TRBD2. CDR1 and CDR2 (germline): MNHEY, SVGEGT. V lost 7 bases, J lost 5 bases, and 9 bases stayed unmatched. This CDR3 is 15 amino acids long.

The V and J genes are TRBV4-3 and TRBJ2-2; D is unresolved. The CDR3 is 15 residues long. Between the trimmed V and J ends, which lost 0 bases and 0 bases, there was a span of 5 bases. Germline V gives CDR1 LGHNA, CDR2 YSLEER. DNA of the CDR3: TGCGCCAGCAGCCAAGAGGCGTCGAACACCGGGGAGCTGTTTTTT. Its protein product is CASSQEASNTGELFF.

This clonotype was seen a few times. The V and J genes are TRBV5-5 and TRBJ1-6, with 7 positions matching TRBD1. From germline, CDR1 is SGHKS and CDR2 YYEKEE (reference sequence). The trim removed 4 bases at V and 10 bases at J, leaving 8 bases unmatched. This CDR3 is built from 14 residues. CDR3 DNA sequence: TGTGCCAGCAGCAGACAGGGTTTCGGGTCACCCCTCCACTTT. Its protein product is CASSRQGFGSPLHF.

The genes are TRBV20-1 and TRBJ2-7; 8 nucleotides match TRBD1. Germline loops: CDR1 DFQATT, CDR2 SNEGSKA (reference sequence). The CDR3 spans 13 residues. V trimming: 6 bases; J trimming: 6 bases; junction bases outside the gene matches: 10. The CDR3 DNA follows: TGCAGTGCAAGGTTGGACAGGGAATTCGAGCAGTACTTC. Translation gives CSARLDREFEQYF.